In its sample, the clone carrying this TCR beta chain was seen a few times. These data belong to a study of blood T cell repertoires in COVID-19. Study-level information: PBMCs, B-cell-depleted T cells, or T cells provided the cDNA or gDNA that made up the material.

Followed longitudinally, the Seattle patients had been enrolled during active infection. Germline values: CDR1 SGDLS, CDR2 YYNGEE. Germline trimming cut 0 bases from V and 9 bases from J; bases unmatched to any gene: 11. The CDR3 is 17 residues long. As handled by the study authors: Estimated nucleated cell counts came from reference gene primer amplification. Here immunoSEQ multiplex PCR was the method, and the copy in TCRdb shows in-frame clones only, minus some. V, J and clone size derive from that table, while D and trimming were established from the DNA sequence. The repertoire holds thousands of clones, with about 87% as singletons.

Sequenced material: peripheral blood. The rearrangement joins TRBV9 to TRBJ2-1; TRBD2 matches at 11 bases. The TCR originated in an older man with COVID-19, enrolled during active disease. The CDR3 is CASSVAVAGGPLSEQFF. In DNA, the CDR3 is TGTGCCAGCAGCGTAGCAGTAGCGGGAGGGCCGCTCAGTGAGCAGTTCTTC.